At least ten counts were recorded for the clone carrying this T cell receptor beta chain. The antigen is unknown. The length of the CDR3 is 17 residues. Unmatched junction bases numbered 8, after V lost 0 bases and J lost 6 bases. Germline V gives CDR1 ENHRY, CDR2 SYGVKD. This entry is derived from a study of neurological immune-mediated disorders. Study observations and caveats: There were no CDR3 amino acid sequences shared by expanded clones across subjects, a result suggesting private repertoires in all groups. Levels of TCR clonal expansion peaked in HTLV-1-associated myelopathy and reached their lowest in multiple sclerosis, under those of healthy controls.

It was by 5'RACE with 10-nucleotide random UMIs that the cDNA was made. Every sequencing run generated in excess of 180 million TCR-beta sequences. These sequences covered 15-18 subjects. TCRdb redid the calling of the 5' RACE reads with MiXCR, one entry per CDR3 protein. There are around 37,000 distinct CDR3 sequences in the sample; less than 15% occur only once, and 25% to 30% lies in the top ten. The sequence was collected from a woman aged 45-65 years with HTLV-1-associated myelopathy (HAM/TSP). The chain couples TRBV10-3 to TRBJ2-2; 9 nucleotides agree with TRBD1. Sequencing was performed on PBMCs. CDR3 coding DNA: TGTGCCATCAGTGAGTCGCAGAACAGGGGGCGCCCCGGGGAGCTGTTTTTT. Translation: CAISESQNRGRPGELFF.